Following are 29 T cell receptor beta chains from one sample sequenced in a study of blood T cell repertoires in COVID-19. Sequenced by immunoSEQ multiplex PCR; TCRdb stores in-frame clones only, minus some. The table lists more than 75,000 clones, roughly 88% of them singletons, with approximately 5% in the top ten. The sequenced material came from peripheral blood. These receptors came from a woman older than 75 with acute or convalescent COVID-19.

The chain is built from TRBV7-2 and TRBJ1-2, with a possible D match to TRBD1 (5 bases). Trimming removed 0 bases at V and 5 bases at J, with 13 bases between. Germline lookup yields CDR1 SGHTA and CDR2 FQGNSA. The CDR3 extends over 15 amino acids. The CDR3 protein is CASSLAVGTEYGYTF. CDR3 DNA: TGTGCCAGCAGCTTAGCGGTCGGGACTGAGTATGGCTACACCTTC.

The J gene is TRBJ2-7, the V gene TRBV11-2; D remains unclear. Germline V gene lookup returns CDR1 SGHAT and CDR2 FQNNGV. This CDR3 is 13 amino acids long. V lost 4 bases and J lost 6, with 13 bases in between. CDR3 nucleotides: TGTGCCAGCAGCTCACCCTATACCCCCGAGCAGTACTTC. It specifies CASSSPYTPEQYF. Full variable domain (outside the CDR3, taken from reference TRBV11-2 and TRBJ2-7): EAGVAQSPRYKIIEKRQSVAFWCNPISGHATLYWYQQILGQGPKLLIQFQNNGVVDDSQLPKDRFSAERLKGVDSTLKIQPAKLEDSAVYLCASSSPYTPEQYFGPGTRLTVT.

This clone was counted a few times. V and J are TRBV19 and TRBJ1-2; 8 bases line up with TRBD1. The J segment lost 6 bases and the V segment lost 4 bases, leaving 7 bases of the junction unmatched. Germline V gene sequence: CDR1 LNHDA, CDR2 SQIVND (reference sequence). The CDR3 contains 14 residues. The CDR3 spells CASSTLGQGDGYTF. Here the CDR3 DNA reads TGTGCCAGTAGTACCCTCGGACAGGGTGATGGCTACACCTTC.

The chain is built from TRBV2 and TRBJ2-5; 7 nucleotides match TRBD1. This CDR3 contains 14 residues. Germline lookup yields CDR1 SNHLY and CDR2 FYNNEI. J was trimmed by 1 base and V by 5 bases; bases with no gene match: 4. CDR3: CASSLGQAQETQYF. The DNA for the CDR3 is TGTGCCAGCAGTCTCGGACAGGCCCAAGAGACCCAGTACTTC.

The rearrangement joins TRBV13 to TRBJ2-5, with TRBD2 matching over 11 bases. The CDR3 sequence is 15 residues long. V dropped 5 bases and J dropped 4; count of bases not matched to a gene: 6. Germline V lookup: CDR1 PRHDT, CDR2 FYEKMQ (reference sequence). As DNA, the CDR3 is TGTGCCAGCAGCCCCCCGCTAGCGGGGGGAGAGACCCAGTACTTC. Translating gives CASSPPLAGGETQYF.

This clone was observed once. The same CDR3 is also encoded by other DNA sequences in this sample. The chain is built from TRBV5-1 and TRBJ1-1; tentative D call: TRBD1 (6 bases). CDR1 SGHRS and CDR2 YFSETQ come from the germline V gene. V lost 4 bases and J lost 1, with 8 bases in between. The CDR3 spans 13 residues. The CDR3: CASSRTENTEAFF. The CDR3 nucleotides read TGCGCCAGCAGCCGGACAGAGAACACTGAAGCTTTCTTT.

The chain is built from TRBV5-5 and TRBJ1-3; maybe TRBD1 (5 bases). The germline CDR1 and CDR2 sequences are SGHKS and YYEKEE (reference sequence). Trimming removed 4 bases from V and 2 bases from J, with 19 bases in between. The CDR3 loop spans 17 amino acids. CDR3 bases: TGTGCCAGCAGCGCGCAACCGCCAGGGAGGGCTGGAAACACCATATATTTT. This sequence encodes CASSAQPPGRAGNTIYF.

The V and J genes are TRBV18 and TRBJ1-1, with D maybe TRBD1 (6 bases). The germline CDR1 and CDR2 sequences are KGHSH and LQKENI. Trimming pared 6 bases from V and 0 bases from J, leaving 14 bases between. The CDR3 contains 15 residues. The CDR3 loop reads CASSRGGSVNTEAFF. The DNA for the CDR3 is TGTGCCAGCTCGAGGGGGGGATCGGTGAACACTGAAGCTTTCTTT.

The chain combines TRBV7-2 with TRBJ2-3, with 7 bases aligning to TRBD1. Germline CDR1 SGHTA, CDR2 FQGNSA. CDR3 size: 15 residues. V gave up 2 bases and J gave up 1 base; unmatched junction bases: 3. In DNA form, the CDR3 reads TGTGCCAGCAGCTTAAACACAGGGGGCACAGATACGCAGTATTTT. Protein sequence: CASSLNTGGTDTQYF.

This clone was observed once. The rearrangement uses TRBV9 and TRBJ2-1, with a possible D match to TRBD2 (5 bases). The CDR3 runs to 16 residues. The germline CDR1 and CDR2 sequences are SGDLS and YYNGEE. The V end lost 4 bases, the J end lost 6 bases, and 20 bases lay between the germline ends. The CDR3 here is CASSPTGLPLGNEQFF. In DNA form, the CDR3 reads TGTGCCAGCAGCCCGACCGGACTCCCCCTAGGCAATGAGCAGTTCTTC.

The V gene is TRBV4-1, the J gene TRBJ2-2; 9 bases align to TRBD1. CDR1 MGHRA and CDR2 YSYEKL come from the germline V gene. With V trimmed by 3 bases and J by 5 bases, 10 bases remained unmatched. The CDR3 length is 17 residues. The CDR3 nucleotides are TGCGCCAGCAGCCAGTCGGGACAGGGTCTCTTGACCGGGGAGCTGTTTTTT. Its protein product is CASSQSGQGLLTGELFF.

J is TRBJ1-6 and V is TRBV11-3; D gene unclear. CDR1 SGHNT and CDR2 YENEEA come from the germline V gene. The V end lost 4 bases, the J end lost 7 bases, and 5 bases lay between the germline ends. This CDR3 region has 12 residues. The CDR3 loop is CASSYSNSPLHF. CDR3 nucleotide sequence: TGTGCCAGCAGCTACTCGAATTCACCCCTCCACTTT. The variable domain in full, completed from reference TRBV11-3 and TRBJ1-6, reads EAGVVQSPRYKIIEKKQPVAFWCNPISGHNTLYWYLQNLGQGPELLIRYENEEAVDDSQLPKDRFSAERLKGVDSTLKIQPAELGDSAVYLCASSYSNSPLHFGNGTRLTVT.

This clone was detected only once. CDR3 nucleotide sequence: TGTGCCAGTAGCGACAGGGTGGGCCAGCCCCAGCATTTT. Translation gives CASSDRVGQPQHF. This chain uses TRBV19 with TRBJ1-5; 7 bases fit TRBD1. The CDR3 length is 13 residues. V lost 6 bases to trimming and J lost 7 bases; unmatched junction nucleotides: 6. Per the germline V gene, CDR1 is LNHDA and CDR2 is SQIVND (reference sequence).

The chain employs TRBV12-3 or TRBV12-4 and TRBJ1-5; perhaps TRBD1 as D (5 bases). The CDR3 sequence is 13 residues long. Trimming removed 3 bases at V and 7 bases at J, with 10 bases between. Here the CDR3 reads CASSFKGFQPQHF. The DNA for the CDR3 is TGTGCCAGCAGTTTTAAGGGGTTCCAGCCCCAGCATTTT.

This chain links TRBV29-1 with TRBJ1-4, with 9 bases lining up with TRBD1. The CDR3 runs to 13 residues. Germline V gene sequence: CDR1 SQVTM, CDR2 ANQGSEA. With 6 bases clipped from V and 7 bases from J, the junction kept 6 bases outside the gene matches. CDR3 DNA: TGCAGCGTCCCGGGACAGGGTCGTGAAAAACTGTTTTTT. It specifies CSVPGQGREKLFF.

V and J are TRBV7-3 and TRBJ2-5; D might be TRBD1 (5 bases). Germline V gene sequence: CDR1 SGHTA, CDR2 FQGTGA. V dropped 5 bases and J dropped 0 bases, with 13 bases sitting between them. The CDR3 is 15 residues long. CDR3 nucleotide sequence: TGTGCCAGCAGCCCTTCAGGGCACTACCAAGAGACCCAGTACTTC. It yields the protein CASSPSGHYQETQYF.

The rearrangement uses TRBV11-3 and TRBJ2-1, with a possible D match to TRBD2 (6 bases). CDR3 length equals 16 residues. The V end was cut by 2 bases, the J end by 0 bases, with 11 bases between. The germline V gene has CDR1 SGHNT and CDR2 YENEEA. CDR3 coding DNA: TGTGCCAGCAGCTTAACAGGAGCGGGCTCCTACAATGAGCAGTTCTTC. Its protein is CASSLTGAGSYNEQFF.

This rearrangement joins TRBV18 to TRBJ2-2; tentative D call: TRBD1 (6 bases). Germline V gives CDR1 KGHSH, CDR2 LQKENI. The CDR3 contains 16 residues. V lost 3 bases and J 5 bases, leaving 16 bases between the germline ends. In DNA, the CDR3 is TGTGCCAGCTCACCCGGGTCCAACAGGGAAACCGGGGAGCTGTTTTTT. Protein: CASSPGSNRETGELFF.

The DNA for the CDR3 is TGTGCCAGCAGTCGTGGACAGGGCGCAGATGAGCAGTTCTTC. It specifies CASSRGQGADEQFF. The chain couples TRBV6-2 or TRBV6-3 to TRBJ2-1; 8 bases map to TRBD1. J was trimmed by 8 bases and V by 5 bases; bases with no gene match: 8. This CDR3 spans 14 amino acids. Germline loops: CDR1 MNHEY, CDR2 SVGEGT.

The chain joins TRBV27 to TRBJ1-4; D is undetermined. CDR3 size: 15 residues. The V gene lost 3 bases and the J gene lost 5 bases, with 13 bases spanning the gap. Germline CDR1 is MNHEY and CDR2 is SMNVEV (reference sequence). CDR3 in amino acids: CASSFGRGGNEKLFF. In nucleotides, the CDR3 is TGTGCCAGCAGTTTCGGACGGGGAGGAAATGAAAAACTGTTTTTT.

The chain has TRBV5-1 and TRBJ1-2; 7 bases align to TRBD1. This CDR3 has 15 residues. Germline trimming cut 0 bases from V and 7 bases from J; bases unmatched to any gene: 9. From germline, CDR1 is SGHRS and CDR2 YFSETQ. The CDR3 DNA is TGCGCCAGCAGCTTGGGAGACAGGGATAATCGTGGCTACACCTTC. It specifies CASSLGDRDNRGYTF.

This chain links TRBV4-1 with TRBJ2-1; 11 nucleotides match TRBD2. Germline-derived CDR1 and CDR2 are MGHRA and YSYEKL. V lost 5 bases and J lost 2; bases outside the gene matches: 8. The CDR3 length is 17 residues. CDR3 coding DNA: TGCGCCAGCAGCGAAGGTGGACTAGCGGGCGCCTACAATGAGCAGTTCTTC. Translation: CASSEGGLAGAYNEQFF.

The chain recombines TRBV7-6 with TRBJ2-1, with a possible D match to TRBD2 (6 bases). Trimming removed 4 bases at V and 5 bases at J, with 12 bases between. CDR3 length equals 14 residues. From germline, CDR1 is SGHVS and CDR2 FNYEAQ. This CDR3 is CASSWRDGNNEQFF. The CDR3 DNA follows: TGTGCCAGCAGCTGGCGGGACGGAAACAATGAGCAGTTCTTC.

This chain links TRBV5-4 with TRBJ2-7; 13 bases line up with TRBD2. CDR3 length equals 15 residues. J was trimmed by 4 bases and V by 3 bases; bases with no gene match: 4. Looked up from germline, CDR1 is SGHNT and CDR2 is YYREEE (reference sequence). The CDR3 DNA is TGTGCCAGCAGCTCTAGGACTAGCGGGAGATACGAGCAGTACTTC. The encoded protein is CASSSRTSGRYEQYF.

The rearrangement joins TRBV7-2 to TRBJ2-1, with TRBD2 identical over 8 bases. Trimming at V came to 3 bases and at J to 12 bases, leaving 13 bases not matched to a gene. Germline V CDR1 and CDR2: SGHTA, FQGNSA. The CDR3 covers 15 residues. The CDR3 DNA reads as TGTGCCAGCAGCTTGCCTAGCGGGTCCTTTTCCGGGCAGTTCTTC. Its protein is CASSLPSGSFSGQFF.

The rearrangement uses TRBV7-9 and TRBJ2-2, with a tentative D call TRBD1 (5 bases). This CDR3 is 15 amino acids long. The V gene's germline CDR1 is SEHNR and CDR2 FQNEAQ (reference sequence). V lost 1 base to trimming and J lost 2 bases, with 8 bases between them. The CDR3 loop reads CASSLGQHNTGELFF. In DNA form, the CDR3 reads TGTGCCAGCAGCTTAGGACAGCATAACACCGGGGAGCTGTTTTTT.

J is TRBJ2-4 and V is TRBV6-5, with TRBD2 identical over 11 bases. Germline CDR1 MNHEY, CDR2 SVGAGI. The CDR3 is 15 amino acids. V lost 6 bases, J lost 7 bases, and 8 bases stayed unmatched. CDR3: CASSLAGGSVNIQYF. The DNA for the CDR3 is TGTGCCAGCAGCCTAGCGGGAGGTTCGGTGAACATTCAGTACTTC.

The chain links TRBV9 to TRBJ1-1, with TRBD1 as a possible D gene (6 bases). Trimming left V 4 bases short and J 8 bases short, with 18 bases between. This CDR3 spans 14 amino acids. Germline V lookup: CDR1 SGDLS, CDR2 YYNGEE. DNA of the CDR3: TGTGCCAGCAGCCCCTTACAGGGTGGGGGCGAAGCTTTCTTT. Protein: CASSPLQGGGEAFF.

Here the CDR3 reads CASSPSSGSSYEQYF. The CDR3 DNA is TGTGCCAGCTCTCCTTCTAGCGGTAGCTCCTACGAGCAGTACTTC. V and J are TRBV18 and TRBJ2-7; 7 bases agree with TRBD2. J lost 0 bases, V lost 6 bases, and 8 bases had no gene match. The CDR3 is made up of 15 amino acids. Germline CDR1 reads KGHSH; CDR2 reads LQKENI.